The 27 T cell receptor beta chains presented below share a single source sample, sequenced in a study of blood T cell repertoires in COVID-19. Generated by immunoSEQ multiplex PCR, the TCRdb table keeps only in-frame clones and is missing some. This table holds about 200,000 clones, around nine tenths found once. Sequenced: peripheral blood. These receptors were taken from a man aged 60 to 75 who had recovered from COVID-19.

The CDR3 here is CAISMKTGNTEAFF. CDR3 coding DNA: TGTGCCATCAGCATGAAGACAGGGAACACTGAAGCTTTCTTT. This rearrangement joins TRBV10-3 to TRBJ1-1; D perhaps matches TRBD1 (6 bases). V was pared by 6 bases and J by 1 base, with 12 bases between. Germline CDR1 ENHRY, CDR2 SYGVKD. This CDR3 comprises 14 residues.

This chain links TRBV11-2 with TRBJ2-7; TRBD1 aligns across 10 bases. Germline V lookup: CDR1 SGHAT, CDR2 FQNNGV. The CDR3 is 14 amino acids. After removal of 5 bases from V and 5 bases from J, the junction contained 6 bases not matched to a gene. CDR3 DNA: TGTGCCAGCAGCGTAGCCGGGACAGGGGACGAGCAGTACTTC. Translation: CASSVAGTGDEQYF.

The V call is TRBV30, the J call TRBJ1-2; no definite D call. Germline assignment: CDR1 GTSNPN and CDR2 SVGIG (reference sequence). There are 14 residues in the CDR3. V was cut by 0 bases and J by 7 bases, with 15 bases left in between. CDR3: CAWSVLGMGLGYTF. DNA for the CDR3: TGTGCCTGGAGTGTACTTGGAATGGGCCTTGGCTACACCTTC.

The chain carries TRBV11-3 and TRBJ2-1, with D unresolved. The germline gives CDR1 SGHNT, CDR2 YENEEA. The CDR3 runs to 14 residues. V shed 1 base and J shed 5 bases, with 9 bases lying between them. CDR3 DNA: TGTGCCAGCAGCTTAGTAGCTTCCCACAATGAGCAGTTCTTC. Its translation is CASSLVASHNEQFF.

V gene TRBV25-1 combines with J gene TRBJ2-7; D is possibly TRBD1 (6 bases). Trimming took 7 bases from V and 0 from J, leaving 10 bases between them. Germline CDR1 reads MGHDK; CDR2 reads SYGVNS. This CDR3 region has 13 residues. The CDR3 DNA is TGTGCCAGCACCCGGGACACCTCCTACGAGCAGTACTTC. This translates into CASTRDTSYEQYF.

As DNA, the CDR3 is TGCGCCAGCAGCCGAGGGCTAGCGGGAGTTTCCTACGAGCAGTACTTC. Its protein product is CASSRGLAGVSYEQYF. V and J are TRBV10-2 and TRBJ2-7; TRBD2 aligns across 10 bases. Looked up from germline, CDR1 is WSHSY and CDR2 is SAAADI. The CDR3 extends over 16 amino acids. Unmatched junction bases numbered 9, after V lost 6 bases and J lost 1 base.

The chain is built from TRBV5-1 and TRBJ2-1; D is ambiguous. Between the trimmed V and J ends, which lost 1 base and 7 bases, there was a span of 9 bases. Germline lookup yields CDR1 SGHRS and CDR2 YFSETQ. The CDR3 covers 13 residues. Here the CDR3 DNA reads TGCGCCAGCAGCTTGTCGGCCAGGAATGAGCAGTTCTTC. Encoded protein: CASSLSARNEQFF.

The chain joins TRBV9 to TRBJ1-5; 8 bases match TRBD1. The CDR3 sequence is 14 residues long. V dropped 3 bases and J dropped 4; count of bases not matched to a gene: 3. Germline CDR1 is SGDLS and CDR2 is YYNGEE. The chain's CDR3 is CASSADRENQPQHF. CDR3 sequence (DNA): TGTGCCAGCAGCGCGGACAGGGAGAATCAGCCCCAGCATTTT.

The gene calls are TRBV12-5 and TRBJ2-5, with D possibly being TRBD1 (6 bases). Germline assignment: CDR1 LGHNT and CDR2 FRNRAP. This CDR3 region has 17 residues. V lost 1 base, J lost 0 bases, and 15 bases lay in between. The CDR3 spells CASGLGRDILYQETQYF. CDR3 DNA sequence: TGTGCTAGTGGTTTGGGCAGGGACATTTTGTACCAAGAGACCCAGTACTTC.

The chain combines TRBV6-5 with TRBJ2-5; 7 positions match TRBD2. V lost 2 bases and J lost 10; bases outside the gene matches: 13. Germline V gene sequence: CDR1 MNHEY, CDR2 SVGAGI. This CDR3 spans 15 amino acids. CDR3 sequence: CASSYGTTSAGIQYF. The CDR3 DNA sequence: TGTGCCAGCAGTTACGGGACTACTTCAGCCGGGATCCAGTACTTC.

This rearrangement joins TRBV5-4 to TRBJ1-6; D not certain. Germline V gives CDR1 SGHNT, CDR2 YYREEE (reference sequence). There are 15 residues in the CDR3. The ends were cut back, 0 bases at V and 10 bases at J, with 14 bases in the middle. The CDR3 protein is CASSLAGGRRSPLHF. The CDR3 nucleotides read TGTGCCAGCAGCTTGGCCGGAGGGAGACGGTCACCCCTCCACTTT.

The chain carries TRBV3-1 (or the pseudogene TRBV3-2) and TRBJ1-2, with D unclear. CDR1 is LGHDT and CDR2 is YNNKEL in the germline V gene (reference sequence). There are 14 residues in the CDR3. The ends were cut back, 0 bases at V and 6 bases at J, with 11 bases in the middle. CDR3 amino acids: CASSQDPVLHGYTF. The DNA for the CDR3 is TGTGCCAGCAGCCAAGATCCCGTCCTCCATGGCTACACCTTC.

The rearrangement joins TRBV29-1 to TRBJ2-5, with 8 bases lining up with TRBD1. The trim removed 8 bases at V and 7 bases at J, leaving 9 bases unmatched. The germline CDR1 and CDR2 sequences are SQVTM and ANQGSEA. The CDR3 runs 12 residues. The CDR3: CSFRTGLGTQYF. The CDR3 region has the DNA TGCAGCTTCCGGACAGGGTTGGGGACCCAGTACTTC.

This clone was seen only a few times. The rearrangement joins TRBV3-1 (or the pseudogene TRBV3-2) to TRBJ1-1; unclear D gene. The CDR3 is 16 amino acids. V shed 0 bases and J shed 3 bases, with 14 bases lying between them. The germline V gene encodes CDR1 LGHDT and CDR2 YNNKEL (reference sequence). The CDR3, as DNA: TGTGCCAGCAGCCAAGATCTGAAGCCTCACTACACTGAAGCTTTCTTT. Protein sequence: CASSQDLKPHYTEAFF.

The V gene is TRBV6-5, the J gene TRBJ2-1, with D perhaps TRBD2 (6 bases). Germline CDR1 is MNHEY and CDR2 is SVGAGI. The CDR3 covers 15 residues. V lost 1 base to trimming and J lost 5 bases, with 12 bases between them. CDR3 sequence: CASSYYGSTHNEQFF. The CDR3 DNA reads TGTGCCAGCAGTTACTACGGGAGTACCCACAATGAGCAGTTCTTC.

This clone turned up a few times. This chain connects TRBV5-8 to TRBJ1-4, with 9 positions matching TRBD1. Germline CDR1 SGHTS, CDR2 YDEGEE. J was trimmed by 4 bases and V by 4 bases; bases with no gene match: 5. CDR3 size: 15 residues. The CDR3 bases are TGTGCCAGCAGCGACTGGACAGGGGATAATGAAAAACTGTTTTTT. Translation: CASSDWTGDNEKLFF.

This clone was found once. This chain connects TRBV18 to TRBJ2-7; D perhaps matches TRBD1 (5 bases). With 2 bases removed from V and 5 bases from J, the gap between germline ends came to 16 bases. Germline loops: CDR1 KGHSH, CDR2 LQKENI. The length of the CDR3 is 15 residues. The CDR3 region is CASSPSTSSRDEQYF. CDR3 coding DNA: TGTGCCAGCTCACCAAGTACTTCGAGCAGGGACGAGCAGTACTTC.

V and J are TRBV28 and TRBJ1-6; D is perhaps TRBD1 (5 bases). V was clipped by 5 bases and J by 10 bases, with 18 bases between them. There are 15 residues in the CDR3. Per the germline V gene, CDR1 is MDHEN and CDR2 is SYDVKM. The CDR3 coding sequence is TGTGCCAGCAGTGGGGGAGGGGTTGAGAACTCACCCCTCCACTTT. Amino acid sequence: CASSGGGVENSPLHF. The full variable domain, in which reference TRBV28 and TRBJ1-6 provide the parts outside the CDR3, is DVKVTQSSRYLVKRTGEKVFLECVQDMDHENMFWYRQDPGLGLRLIYFSYDVKMKEKGDIPEGYSVSREKKERFSLILESASTNQTSMYLCASSGGGVENSPLHFGNGTRLTVT.

Details on this clone: An end of the junction differs from the germline gene, which may be a read error. The chain carries TRBV6-6 and TRBJ2-1, with a possible D match to TRBD2 (5 bases). Germline V gene sequence: CDR1 MNHNY, CDR2 SVGAGI (reference sequence). This CDR3 has 13 amino acids. CDR3 in amino acids: CASSYERMDPQVF. CDR3 sequence (DNA): TGTGCCAGCAGTTACGAGCGGATGGACCCTCAGGTCTTC.

The rearrangement uses TRBV19 and TRBJ1-5, with D uncertain. This CDR3 has 15 amino acids. Trimming took off 5 bases at V and 2 bases at J, with 13 bases between the two ends. Germline-derived CDR1 and CDR2 are LNHDA and SQIVND (reference sequence). The chain's CDR3 is CASSLLWGGNQPQHF. CDR3 DNA: TGTGCCAGTAGTCTTTTGTGGGGAGGCAATCAGCCCCAGCATTTT.

The chain joins TRBV5-4 to TRBJ1-1, with TRBD1 matching 8 bases. The trim removed 2 bases at V and 3 bases at J, leaving 15 bases unmatched. The CDR3 consists of 18 residues. Germline values: CDR1 SGHNT, CDR2 YYREEE (reference sequence). In DNA form, the CDR3 reads TGTGCCAGCAGCTTTGGGGGGACGACAGGGGCAAAGGACACTGAAGCTTTCTTT. Protein: CASSFGGTTGAKDTEAFF.

The CDR3 loop reads CASSLEAGPYGYTF. CDR3 coding DNA: TGCGCCAGCAGCTTGGAAGCAGGTCCCTATGGCTACACCTTC. The V and J genes are TRBV5-1 and TRBJ1-2, with D uncertain. This CDR3 has 14 residues. Germline CDR1 SGHRS, CDR2 YFSETQ. V lost 0 bases and J lost 4, with 10 bases in between.

There are many counts of this clone. V and J are TRBV7-3 and TRBJ2-7, with D unresolved. The CDR3 is made up of 13 amino acids. Germline CDR1 SGHTA, CDR2 FQGTGA. V gave up 0 bases and J gave up 5 bases, with 8 bases separating them. The CDR3 DNA follows: TGTGCCAGCAGCTTAACGCCCGGTGACGAGCAGTACTTC. Translation: CASSLTPGDEQYF.

This CDR3 is CASLGTLAGGRNEQFF. The CDR3 nucleotides are TGTGCCAGCTTGGGGACTCTAGCGGGAGGGAGGAATGAGCAGTTCTTC. The V and J genes are TRBV2 and TRBJ2-1; 12 bases map to TRBD2. The V segment lost 8 bases and the J segment 7 bases; nucleotides outside the gene matches: 12. This CDR3 has 16 residues. Per germline, CDR1 SNHLY and CDR2 FYNNEI.

This chain connects TRBV5-6 to TRBJ2-7, with 7 bases fitting TRBD1. CDR3 length: 13 residues. Germline V gene data show CDR1 as SGHDT and CDR2 as YYEEEE. V was clipped by 4 bases and J by 9 bases; unmatched bases: 10. CDR3 DNA: TGTGCCAGCAGCACCTCAGGGGGAGTAGTGCAGTACTTC. Protein: CASSTSGGVVQYF.

The CDR3 protein is CSAVQSDTQYF. CDR3 sequence (DNA): TGCAGTGCGGTTCAGTCGGATACGCAGTATTTT. The chain couples TRBV20-1 to TRBJ2-3, with no clear D. The CDR3 covers 11 residues. The germline V gene encodes CDR1 DFQATT and CDR2 SNEGSKA (reference sequence). V lost 6 bases and J 6 bases, leaving 10 bases between the germline ends.

This rearrangement joins TRBV3-1 (or the pseudogene TRBV3-2) to TRBJ1-3; TRBD1 agrees at 7 bases. The V and J ends lost 8 bases and 4 bases, in that order; junction bases with no gene match: 8. The CDR3 is made up of 14 amino acids. Per germline, CDR1 LGHDT and CDR2 YNNKEL (reference sequence). The CDR3 protein is CASREQGSGNTIYF. For the CDR3, the DNA is TGTGCCAGCCGAGAACAGGGGTCCGGAAACACCATATATTTT.